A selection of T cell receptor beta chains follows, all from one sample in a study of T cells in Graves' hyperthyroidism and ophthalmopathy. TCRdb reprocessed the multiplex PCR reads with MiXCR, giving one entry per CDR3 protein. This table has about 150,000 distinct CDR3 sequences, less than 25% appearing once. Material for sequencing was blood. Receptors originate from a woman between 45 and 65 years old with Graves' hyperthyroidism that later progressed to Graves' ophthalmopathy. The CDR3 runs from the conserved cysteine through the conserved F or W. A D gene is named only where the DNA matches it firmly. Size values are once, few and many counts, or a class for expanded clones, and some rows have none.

DNA: TGCGCCAGCAGCTTGTGGGGGGGAGACTATGGCTACACCTTC
CDR3: CASSLWGGDYGYTF
J: TRBJ1-2
V: TRBV5-1
D: .
size: .

DNA: TGCGCCAGCAGCCAAAGCAGCTATGGCTACACCTTC
CDR3: CASSQSSYGYTF
J: TRBJ1-2
V: TRBV4-1
D: .
size: many

DNA: TGTGCCATCAGTGAGTCGACCCGGAGCTCCTATAATTCACCCCTCCACTTT
CDR3: CAISESTRSSYNSPLHF
J: TRBJ1-6
V: TRBV10-3
D: .
size: .

DNA: TGTGCCAGCAGCCTTGGGACTAGCGGGATTTACGATACGCAGTATTTT
CDR3: CASSLGTSGIYDTQYF
J: TRBJ2-3
V: TRBV5-5
D: TRBD2
size: many

DNA: TGTGCCTGGAGTGTGTCGGGGCCGAACACTGAAGCTTTCTTT
CDR3: CAWSVSGPNTEAFF
J: TRBJ1-1
V: TRBV30
D: .
size: many

DNA: TGTGCCAGCAGCCCCTCGGGACTAGCGGGCTACGAGCAGTACTTC
CDR3: CASSPSGLAGYEQYF
J: TRBJ2-7
V: TRBV11-2
D: TRBD2
size: many

DNA: TGTGCCAGCAGCGTAGGAGGTACAGGACTCACCTACGAGCAGTACTTC
CDR3: CASSVGGTGLTYEQYF
J: TRBJ2-7
V: TRBV9
D: .
size: few

DNA: TGCAGCGTTGGTAGGGGGGAAGAGACCCAGTACTTC
CDR3: CSVGRGEETQYF
J: TRBJ2-5
V: TRBV29-1
D: .
size: once

DNA: TGTGCCTGGAGTGTACCTTGGGGCCGGGGCGAGAATGAAAAACTGTTTTTT
CDR3: CAWSVPWGRGENEKLFF
J: TRBJ1-4
V: TRBV30
D: .
size: many

DNA: TGCAGTGCTAGGCGGGGGCGCCTCTATGGCTACACCTTC
CDR3: CSARRGRLYGYTF
J: TRBJ1-2
V: TRBV20-1
D: .
size: many

DNA: TGTGCCAGCAGCAGCCTGGGACTAGCGCTTTCCTACGAGCAGTACTTC
CDR3: CASSSLGLALSYEQYF
J: TRBJ2-7
V: TRBV5-8
D: TRBD2
size: .

DNA: TGCAGTGCTAGAGTAGCGGGATACACTGAAGCTTTCTTT
CDR3: CSARVAGYTEAFF
J: TRBJ1-1
V: TRBV20-1
D: .
size: many

DNA: TGTGCCAGCACCTCTTACGGGACAGGCCTTAAACGGGTCCACGAGCAGTACTTC
CDR3: CASTSYGTGLKRVHEQYF
J: TRBJ2-7
V: TRBV28
D: TRBD1
size: many

DNA: TGTGCCAGCACTGACGGGACTAGCCCCTACAATGAGCAGTTCTTC
CDR3: CASTDGTSPYNEQFF
J: TRBJ2-1
V: TRBV6-1
D: TRBD2
size: many

DNA: TGTGCCAGCAGCCCGCCCCGGGCCCCCTACGAGCAGTACTTC
CDR3: CASSPPRAPYEQYF
J: TRBJ2-7
V: TRBV4-2
D: .
size: few

DNA: TGTGCCAGCAGCGTTAACCCGAACACTGAAGCTTTCTTT
CDR3: CASSVNPNTEAFF
J: TRBJ1-1
V: TRBV9
D: .
size: .

DNA: TGCGCCAGCAGTAAAAGGGGGGACGGCACCGGGGAGCTGTTTTTT
CDR3: CASSKRGDGTGELFF
J: TRBJ2-2
V: TRBV5-1
D: .
size: many

DNA: TGTGCCAGCAGTGAATCGGGGGGCGGCAATCAGCCCCAGCATTTT
CDR3: CASSESGGGNQPQHF
J: TRBJ1-5
V: TRBV2
D: .
size: once

DNA: TGTGCCAGCAGTAGATACCCTCCCCCGGGACCCGATTCAGAGACCCAGTACTTC
CDR3: CASSRYPPPGPDSETQYF
J: TRBJ2-5
V: TRBV12-3/TRBV12-4
D: .
size: .

DNA: TGTGCCAGCAGGGGTACGGACAGGAGCACCCTCACAGATACGCAGTATTTT
CDR3: CASRGTDRSTLTDTQYF
J: TRBJ2-3
V: TRBV12-3/TRBV12-4
D: TRBD1
size: many

DNA: TGTGCCAGCAGTGAGCCGGGACAGCACAAAAACATTCAGTACTTC
CDR3: CASSEPGQHKNIQYF
J: TRBJ2-4
V: TRBV28
D: TRBD1
size: many

DNA: TGTGCCAGCAGTTCTAGCGGGGGGGTACTGTTTTCCGAGCAGTACTTC
CDR3: CASSSSGGVLFSEQYF
J: TRBJ2-7
V: TRBV12-3/TRBV12-4
D: TRBD2
size: .

DNA: TGTGCCAGCAGCGCAGGACTAGCGGGAGGGTTCGGGTCCAAAAACATTCAGTACTTC
CDR3: CASSAGLAGGFGSKNIQYF
J: TRBJ2-4
V: TRBV5-8
D: TRBD2
size: many

DNA: TGTGCCACCCACACAGGGGACCGGGGCCGGCCCCAGCATTTT
CDR3: CATHTGDRGRPQHF
J: TRBJ1-5
V: TRBV28
D: TRBD1
size: .

DNA: TGCGCCAGCAGCTTGGAAACAGGCTCCTACAATGAGCAGTTCTTC
CDR3: CASSLETGSYNEQFF
J: TRBJ2-1
V: TRBV5-1
D: .
size: .

DNA: TGCAGTGCTAGAGATGGCGGTGGAGAGTACTTC
CDR3: CSARDGGGEYF
J: TRBJ2-7
V: TRBV20-1
D: .
size: many

DNA: TGTGCCAGCAGCCAAGATGTGGGGAATCAGCCCCAGCATTTT
CDR3: CASSQDVGNQPQHF
J: TRBJ1-5
V: TRBV3-1
D: .
size: many

DNA: TGTGCCTGGAGTCCACCGGTGCTGGCGGGTCAGCCCCAGCATTTT
CDR3: CAWSPPVLAGQPQHF
J: TRBJ1-5
V: TRBV30
D: .
size: many

DNA: TGCGCCAGCAGCTTGTTTAGCGGGAGTAGGACCGGGGAGCTGTTTTTT
CDR3: CASSLFSGSRTGELFF
J: TRBJ2-2
V: TRBV5-1
D: TRBD2
size: many

DNA: TGTGCCAGCAGCTCGAATGTGGGTGATCAGCCCCAGCATTTT
CDR3: CASSSNVGDQPQHF
J: TRBJ1-5
V: TRBV9
D: .
size: many

DNA: TGCAGTGCAGGGACTAGCGGGAGCTCCTACAATGAGCAGTCCTTC
CDR3: CSAGTSGSSYNEQSF
J: TRBJ2-1
V: TRBV20-1
D: TRBD2
size: few

DNA: TGTGCCAGCTCACCAGGACAGGGAAATGAAAAACTGTTTTTT
CDR3: CASSPGQGNEKLFF
J: TRBJ1-4
V: TRBV18
D: TRBD1
size: many

DNA: TGTGCCAGCAGCTTAAGGGTAGGGCCCATGAACACTGAAGCTTTCTTT
CDR3: CASSLRVGPMNTEAFF
J: TRBJ1-1
V: TRBV7-6
D: .
size: .

DNA: TGCAGTGCTAGGGGCAGTGCCGCAGCCAAAAACATTCAGTACTTC
CDR3: CSARGSAAAKNIQYF
J: TRBJ2-4
V: TRBV20-1
D: .
size: few

DNA: TGCAGCCCGGGGCGCCGACCGAACACTGAAGCTTTCTTT
CDR3: CSPGRRPNTEAFF
J: TRBJ1-1
V: TRBV20-1
D: .
size: many

DNA: TGTGCCAGCAGCTTAGGCGGGAGTGTGGGGAATGAGCAGTTCTTC
CDR3: CASSLGGSVGNEQFF
J: TRBJ2-1
V: TRBV11-2
D: TRBD2
size: .

DNA: TGCGCCAGCAGCCAAGTTCTAGCGGGAGGATCCTACGAGCAGTACTTC
CDR3: CASSQVLAGGSYEQYF
J: TRBJ2-7
V: TRBV4-1
D: TRBD2
size: few

DNA: TGTGCCACCGGGGATGGGACTAGCGGGACCTACGAGCAGTACTTC
CDR3: CATGDGTSGTYEQYF
J: TRBJ2-7
V: TRBV27
D: TRBD2
size: few

DNA: TGTGCCAGCAGCCAGACTCGCGCCCCCACAGATACGCAGTATTTT
CDR3: CASSQTRAPTDTQYF
J: TRBJ2-3
V: TRBV3-1
D: .
size: many

DNA: TGTGCCAGCAGGCGGGACGTACAGCCCCAGCATTTT
CDR3: CASRRDVQPQHF
J: TRBJ1-5
V: TRBV28
D: .
size: hyperexpanded

DNA: TGTGCCAGCAGCTCCCCTCTAGCGGATAAAGACTACGAGCAGTACTTC
CDR3: CASSSPLADKDYEQYF
J: TRBJ2-7
V: TRBV28
D: TRBD2
size: few

DNA: TGTGCCAGCAGTCTGGACAGGGTAGTTGGAAAACTGTTTTTT
CDR3: CASSLDRVVGKLFF
J: TRBJ1-4
V: TRBV28
D: TRBD1
size: .

DNA: TGTGCCAGCAGCGGCAGCGGGAGTAGCCACGAGCAGTACTTC
CDR3: CASSGSGSSHEQYF
J: TRBJ2-7
V: TRBV7-2
D: TRBD2
size: many

DNA: TGTGCCAGCAGCTACGACAGGGGCATGAACACTGAAGCTTTCTTT
CDR3: CASSYDRGMNTEAFF
J: TRBJ1-1
V: TRBV7-6
D: TRBD1
size: many

DNA: TGTGCCAGCAGTTCAACTGATTGGACAGGGGTTTCGGGAGCCAAAAACATTCAGTACTTC
CDR3: CASSSTDWTGVSGAKNIQYF
J: TRBJ2-4
V: TRBV27
D: TRBD1
size: few

DNA: TGTGCCAGCAGCGAGGGGGCGGGACAGGCCAAAAACATTCAGTACTTC
CDR3: CASSEGAGQAKNIQYF
J: TRBJ2-4
V: TRBV9
D: .
size: .

DNA: TGTGCCAGCAGGAAGACAGTTGAAGCTTTCTTT
CDR3: CASRKTVEAFF
J: TRBJ1-1
V: TRBV28
D: .
size: many

DNA: TGCAGTGGGGAGAGCTGGACTAGCGGATCCTTAGGGGCCAAAAACATTCAGTACTTC
CDR3: CSGESWTSGSLGAKNIQYF
J: TRBJ2-4
V: TRBV20-1
D: TRBD2
size: few

DNA: TGTGCCAGCAGTGCCCCCCGAAGCGAGACCCAGTACTTC
CDR3: CASSAPRSETQYF
J: TRBJ2-5
V: TRBV2
D: .
size: few

DNA: TGTGCCTGGAGTTGGGACAGGCTCTCCTACGAGCAGTACTTC
CDR3: CAWSWDRLSYEQYF
J: TRBJ2-7
V: TRBV30
D: TRBD1
size: .

DNA: TGTGCCAGCAAAGGGCAGGGGGGGAACACTGAAGCTTTCTTT
CDR3: CASKGQGGNTEAFF
J: TRBJ1-1
V: TRBV28
D: TRBD1
size: .

DNA: TGCAGTGCTAGGGCCGGACTAGGGGAACCTGGGGCCAACGTCCTGACTTTC
CDR3: CSARAGLGEPGANVLTF
J: TRBJ2-6
V: TRBV20-1
D: TRBD2
size: .